This T cell receptor beta chain was profiled in a study of shared clonotypes between healthy human individuals. As for the study in general: Per donor, CD8 memory used one plate, CD8 naive used two, CD4 memory used three and CD4 naive used three.

Study results and limitations: Sharing across four donors was highest in naive CD4 (around 5%) and lowest in memory CD8 (roughly 0.4%).

Of note for this clone: Its antigen remains unknown.

Replicate PCRs run on sorted subsets employed 200 ng DNA, approximately 30,000 T cell genomes. Sequencing used immunoSEQ multiplex PCR; TCRdb keeps in-frame clones, though not all of them. The table includes approximately 1.9 million clones, around 93% detected once. The naive CD8 population came from CD45RO-negative cells selected for CCR7, without terminally differentiated effector memory CD45RA+ cells. Trimming removed 2 bases at V and 6 bases at J, with 10 bases between. In germline, CDR1 is GTSNPN, CDR2 SVGIG (reference sequence). There are 13 residues in the CDR3. This sequence joins TRBV30 and TRBJ2-2; D gene ambiguous. The receptor was isolated from a man in his late teens or twenties in good health. Some clones in this sample may be carry-over from other donors' samples. Sequencing input: naive CD8+ T cells from PBMCs. The CDR3 DNA sequence: TGTGCCTGGAGTCTGGAGTTGGCCGGGGAGCTGTTTTTT. Translation: CAWSLELAGELFF.